Given below is one T cell receptor (beta chain) in context. This clone was picked up a small number of times. The antigen this receptor binds is unknown. Base quality data are lacking; no much larger clone is found one base away. This specimen comes from a study of cytomegalovirus exposure and HLA in healthy donors (dated by TCRdb to 2016 to 2017). About the investigation overall: According to an earlier analysis of around 600 of the donors, 150 million to 200 million T cells yielded 90 million to 140 million unique TCR beta sequences and about 300 Gb of sequence data. Genome-wide SNP genotypes for about 55% of the roughly 670 donors were used in a later genetic analysis, which treated that subset as a discovery cohort. The genetic ancestry cluster associated with self-reported Caucasian donors included over 80% of the roughly 360 genotyped donors. The study aimed to test whether signatures of past pathogen exposure could be identified by cataloging public T cell receptors. In an earlier analysis of about 590 of the donors, high-throughput TCR beta sequencing was used to judge whether each TCR beta V gene segment behaved as functional or pseudogenic. In addition to the first cohort of 666 subjects, a separate validation cohort of about 120 different subjects was used. Rather than using new phenotypic data, the later analysis identified candidate immune exposures from TCR beta sequences and from how often those sequences occurred across donors. Typing coverage differed by locus: A, B, C, DRB1 and DQB1 were typed in roughly 620-640 donors, DQA1 in roughly 500, DPA1 in 600 to 610, and DPB1 in 400 to 490. All discovery cohort repertoires had been generated using a single sequencing platform. Across around 400 genotyped donors of the cohort, an average of approximately 220,000 unique TCR beta nucleotide sequences per donor were sequenced, and roughly a sixth of those sequences were non-productive. Both class I and class II loci were covered by HLA typing, at four-digit resolution. Roughly 300 gigabases of sequencing data and approximately 93 million unique TCR sequences were included in an early release covering 550 to 800 HLA-typed donors. Using immunosequencing, the study profiled T cell repertoires from around 680 subjects and related those repertoires to cytomegalovirus serostatus. In a later analysis, previously published TCR beta repertoires from roughly 710 donors were re-analyzed and high-resolution HLA genotyping was added so that TCR occurrence patterns could be studied. The study combined high-throughput TCR immunosequencing, statistical association of individual TCRs with disease status, and machine learning to predict cytomegalovirus infection status. Alongside the repertoire data, information on donor age, sex, ethnicity and CMV serostatus was compiled. Because of strong linkage in the cohort, a few DR-DQ haplotypes were treated as single units for association and clustering.

The cohort was made up of about 610 healthy bone marrow donors. All cohort members were sampled while nominally healthy, although unrecorded immune exposures were likely present. The donor was CMV seronegative and belonged to the group of over 350 seronegative cohort members. Every donor gave a peripheral blood sample, and the peripheral blood mononuclear cells from that sample were used for TCR beta sequencing. Genomic DNA was extracted from the blood cell samples with the Qiagen DNeasy Blood Extraction Kit. Library construction relied on the immunoSEQ multiplex PCR assay. For the multiplex PCR, a mixture combining 60 forward primers for TCR Vbeta segments and 13 reverse primers for TCR Jbeta segments was used. A multiplex PCR assay on genomic DNA amplified the CDR3 region of rearranged TCR beta genes. Amplified TCR beta libraries were sequenced as 87-base-pair reads on the Illumina HiSeq System. The authors' analysis ran thus. A later analysis tallied 75 million to 95 million unique TCR beta chains across the 666 repertoires, and some 10 million of those chains were shared by two or more donors. To remove PCR and sequencing errors, raw reads were error-corrected and collapsed into unique sequences using a nearest-neighbor algorithm that merged closely related sequences. Alignment of CDR3 sequences to IMGT reference sequences was used to assign V, D and J gene segments. For a sequence to be retained, a match of at least six nucleotides was required to both a V gene segment and a J gene segment. A rearrangement counted as productive if the CDR3 had no stop codons and remained in frame with V and J, and every other rearrangement counted as non-productive. Following IMGT convention, CDR3 was defined as the stretch from the second conserved V-encoded cysteine to the conserved J-encoded phenylalanine. Sequences without an unambiguous match to a single V gene segment were excluded from the earlier analysis of approximately 560 of the donors. In an earlier analysis of several hundred of the donors, V segments were called functional above 56.7% productive rearrangements and were called segregating when the between-donor standard deviation exceeded 5%. A statistical classification framework was built to diagnose cytomegalovirus status from the catalog of TCR beta chain sequences. V and J gene assignment, in a later analysis, came from comparing TCR nucleotide sequences with IMGT/GENE-DB human TR gene sequences. Using the TCRdist pipeline, a later analysis assigned CDR3 sequences along with most-parsimonious VDJ recombination scenarios. In a later analysis, every TCR beta chain was defined by the combination of its CDR3 amino acid sequence and its V-gene family, and reads without a unique V-gene family were dropped. A later analysis removed 550 to 650 highly shared, low-generation-probability nucleotide sequences to deal with suspected cross-contamination and a sequencing artifact. A later analysis calculated a clonal expansion index for each public chain from normalized within-repertoire ranks of inferred template counts. A later analysis computed generation probabilities with a VDJ recombination model fitted to out-of-frame rearrangements, and checked the results against IGoR. A later analysis scored TCR-TCR, TCR-HLA and TCR-CMV co-occurrence with hypergeometric tests, applying a repertoire-size bias correction to TCR pairs. In a later analysis, false discovery rates were estimated by permuting HLA or CMV assignments 20 times. In a later analysis, co-occurring TCRs were grouped with DBSCAN, and TCRdist sequence similarity was added when clustering was performed within HLA-allele-positive subsets. Co-occurrence clustering excluded repertoires with fewer than 30,000 or more than 120,000 public chains, plus five with anomalous nucleotide sharing. TCRdb limited this immuneACCESS table to in-frame rearrangements with V and J called. A share of clones is missing; checked studies link under half to unresolved V genes, and the rest is unexplained. V and J calls and clone size are those listed in that table; D and trimming were worked out from the DNA. This sample has 150,000 to 160,000 clones in its table, and about four fifths of those were observed once. About 2.8% of the sample goes to the ten largest clones.

Points the paper makes about the study in general: The only immune exposure information available for the cohort was CMV serostatus. Specific HLA alleles were associated with 15,000 to 20,000 TCR beta sequences at a false discovery rate of 0.05 in a later analysis. Because HLA typing was missing for some donors at each locus, association tests included only the typed subset. In vitro tests confirmed that a few of the cytomegalovirus-associated TCR beta chains recognize cytomegalovirus antigens. Some 16 rarely observed V segments, including chromosome 9 orphons, were excluded from the earlier analysis of approximately 500 of the donors because counts were too low. Linkage disequilibrium might explain the correlated functional status among segregating V segments, but an unknown experimental factor could not be ruled out. In a later genetic analysis, fewer N-insertions in productive TCRs were reported among donors in an Asian-associated ancestry cluster than the approximately 670-donor mean. A later genetic analysis associated a missense DCLRE1C variant with V-gene and J-gene trimming of TCR beta chains, and an independent cohort replicated the association. Broadly in line with IMGT annotations, most TCR beta V segments showed up in productive rearrangements about 87% or about 30% of the time in an earlier analysis of 450 to 750 of the donors. Across donors, most TCR sequences were observed very rarely, whereas some public TCRs were present in many individuals. According to a later analysis, TCR association rates differed among HLA loci, with DRB1 alleles showing the most associated TCRs and HLA-C alleles showing the fewest. A further reported finding was that TCR beta sequences accurately predicted the HLA-A and HLA-B alleles for most subjects in the first cohort. The cohort was sequenced for TCR beta chains only, and without alpha or paired-chain data the features that could be detected were limited. When HLA alleles, especially DR and DQ, strongly co-occurred, attributing TCR associations to individual alleles was difficult. The authors suggested that the approach could potentially be generalized to other disease states and immunological phenotypes. The 87-base-pair reads could not distinguish some IMGT-functional V segments, including TRBV6-2 and TRBV6-3, so those segments were excluded. According to a later analysis, parvovirus B19, influenza, CMV and Epstein-Barr virus appeared linked to several top co-occurrence clusters. A cluster of highly shared sequence variants was judged likely to be a technical artifact of the sequencing pipeline. According to a later analysis, most CMV-associated TCR beta chains appeared to be HLA-restricted, and the HLA associations seemed to be driven largely by CMV exposure. The presence/absence analyses assumed that sequencing depth was roughly uniform across donors, and that assumption may not be true. The study gave a list of about 160 TCR beta chains associated with cytomegalovirus. A later analysis found that HLA-associated TCR beta chains were more clonally expanded and had lower generation probabilities than equally common non-associated chains. Cytomegalovirus status was reported to be diagnosed by the classifier with high specificity and sensitivity in both the original and validation cohorts.

As encoded in the germline V gene, CDR1 is SGDLS while CDR2 is YYNGEE. Counted from cysteine to phenylalanine, this CDR3 has 14 amino acids. The read is trimmed to its CDR3 DNA, 42 bases read in frame from base 1. This chain is built from TRBV9 and TRBJ2-5; 7 central bases correspond to TRBD1. The last part of the DNA fits TRBJ2-7 better; the J call may be wrong. Sequenced sample: PBMCs. The receptor was derived from a man in his late teens or twenties in good health and CMV-seronegative. The CDR3 here reads CASSGQGPSYEQYF. The nucleotide sequence is given as TGTGCCAGCAGCGGACAGGGCCCTTCCTACGAGCAGTACTTC.